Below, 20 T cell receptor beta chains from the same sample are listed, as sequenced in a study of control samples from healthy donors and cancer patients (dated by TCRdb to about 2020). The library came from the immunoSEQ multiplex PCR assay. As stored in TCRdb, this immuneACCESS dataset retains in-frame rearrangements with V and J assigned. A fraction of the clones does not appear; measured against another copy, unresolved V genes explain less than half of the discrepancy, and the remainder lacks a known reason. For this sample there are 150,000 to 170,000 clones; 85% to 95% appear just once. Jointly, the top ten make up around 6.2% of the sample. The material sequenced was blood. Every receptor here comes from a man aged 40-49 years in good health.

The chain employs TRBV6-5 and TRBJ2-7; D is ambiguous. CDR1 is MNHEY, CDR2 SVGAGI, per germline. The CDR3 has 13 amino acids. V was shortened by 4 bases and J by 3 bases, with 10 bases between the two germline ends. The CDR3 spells CASSSHDGYEQYF. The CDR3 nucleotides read TGTGCCAGCAGTTCCCACGACGGCTACGAGCAGTACTTC.

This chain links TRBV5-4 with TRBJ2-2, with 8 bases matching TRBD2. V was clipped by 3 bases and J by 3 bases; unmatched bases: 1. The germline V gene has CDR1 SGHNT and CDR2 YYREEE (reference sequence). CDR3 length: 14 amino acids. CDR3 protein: CASSSGGDTGELFF. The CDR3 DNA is TGTGCCAGCAGCTCCGGGGGGGACACCGGGGAGCTGTTTTTT.

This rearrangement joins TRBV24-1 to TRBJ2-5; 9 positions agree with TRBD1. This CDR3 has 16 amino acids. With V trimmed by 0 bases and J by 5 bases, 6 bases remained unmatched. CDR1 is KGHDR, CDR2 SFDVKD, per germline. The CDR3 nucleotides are TGTGCCACCAGTGATTTGATGACAGGGGGTCGGGAGACCCAGTACTTC. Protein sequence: CATSDLMTGGRETQYF.

The CDR3 nucleotides read TGCGCCAGCAGTCTAGGGACATCGAAAAAACTGTTTTTT. As protein: CASSLGTSKKLFF. The chain links TRBV4-1 to TRBJ1-4; a weak D match, TRBD1 (6 bases). CDR3 length: 13 amino acids. Germline CDR1 MGHRA, CDR2 YSYEKL. The germline V and J ends were trimmed by 6 bases and 9 bases, with 14 bases remaining between them.

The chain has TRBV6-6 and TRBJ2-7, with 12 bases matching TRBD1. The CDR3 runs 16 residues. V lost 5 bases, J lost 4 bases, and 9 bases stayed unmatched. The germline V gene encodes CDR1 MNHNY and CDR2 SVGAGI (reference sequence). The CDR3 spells CASSDYRDRGQYEQYF. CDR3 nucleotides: TGTGCCAGCAGTGACTACCGGGACAGGGGGCAGTACGAGCAGTACTTC.

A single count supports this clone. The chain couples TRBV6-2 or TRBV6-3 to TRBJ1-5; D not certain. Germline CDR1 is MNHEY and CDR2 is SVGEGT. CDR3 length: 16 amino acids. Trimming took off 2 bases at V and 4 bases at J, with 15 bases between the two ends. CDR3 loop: CASSYLGTRPNQPQHF. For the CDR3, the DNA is TGTGCCAGCAGTTACCTAGGCACTCGGCCAAATCAGCCCCAGCATTTT.

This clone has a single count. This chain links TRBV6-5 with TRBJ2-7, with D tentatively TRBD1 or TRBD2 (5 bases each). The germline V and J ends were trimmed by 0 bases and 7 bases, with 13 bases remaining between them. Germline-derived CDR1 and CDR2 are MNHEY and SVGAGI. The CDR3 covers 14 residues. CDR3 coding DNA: TGTGCCAGCAGTTACTCGAGGGGACGGAGTGAGCAGTACTTC. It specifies CASSYSRGRSEQYF.

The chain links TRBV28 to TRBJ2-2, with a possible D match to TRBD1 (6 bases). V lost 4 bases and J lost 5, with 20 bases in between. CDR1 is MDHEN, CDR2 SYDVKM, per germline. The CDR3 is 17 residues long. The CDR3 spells CASSSPFGGLETGELFF. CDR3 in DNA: TGTGCCAGCAGTTCCCCCTTTGGGGGCCTTGAAACCGGGGAGCTGTTTTTT.

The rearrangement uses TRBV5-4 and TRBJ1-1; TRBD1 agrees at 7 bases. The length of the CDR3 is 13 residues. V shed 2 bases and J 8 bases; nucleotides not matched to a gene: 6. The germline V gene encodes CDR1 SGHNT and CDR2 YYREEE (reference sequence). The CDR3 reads CASSLPGGAEAFF. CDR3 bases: TGTGCCAGCAGCTTACCAGGGGGTGCGGAAGCTTTCTTT.

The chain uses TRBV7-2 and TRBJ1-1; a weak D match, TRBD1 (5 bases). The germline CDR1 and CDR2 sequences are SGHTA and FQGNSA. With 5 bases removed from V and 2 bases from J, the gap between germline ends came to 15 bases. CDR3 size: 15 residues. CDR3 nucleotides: TGTGCCAGCAGCCAGGAGGGGCTAACCAACACTGAAGCTTTCTTT. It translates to CASSQEGLTNTEAFF.

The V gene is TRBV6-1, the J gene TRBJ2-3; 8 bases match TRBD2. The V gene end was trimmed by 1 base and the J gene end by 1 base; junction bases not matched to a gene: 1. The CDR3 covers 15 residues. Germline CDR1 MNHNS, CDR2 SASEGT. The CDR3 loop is CASSEGRGGTDTQYF. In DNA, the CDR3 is TGTGCCAGCAGTGAAGGGCGGGGGGGCACAGATACGCAGTATTTT.

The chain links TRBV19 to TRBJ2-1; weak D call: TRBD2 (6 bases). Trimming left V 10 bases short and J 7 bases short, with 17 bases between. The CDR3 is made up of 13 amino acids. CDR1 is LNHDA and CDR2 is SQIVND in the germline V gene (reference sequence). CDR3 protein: CATNWGGRNEQFF. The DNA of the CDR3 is TGTGCCACTAACTGGGGAGGCCGAAATGAGCAGTTCTTC.

CDR3: CASSVGMTQNEKLFF. CDR3 coding DNA: TGTGCCAGCAGCGTAGGTATGACTCAAAATGAAAAACTGTTTTTT. The chain carries TRBV9 and TRBJ1-4; D uncertain. V was cut by 0 bases and J by 5 bases, with 11 bases left in between. The CDR3 extends over 15 amino acids. The germline gives CDR1 SGDLS, CDR2 YYNGEE. The full variable domain, rest sourced from reference TRBV9 and TRBJ1-4, is DSGVTQTPKHLITATGQRVTLRCSPRSGDLSVYWYQQSLDQGLQFLIQYYNGEERAKGNILERFSAQQFPDLHSELNLSSLELGDSALYFCASSVGMTQNEKLFFGSGTQLSVL.

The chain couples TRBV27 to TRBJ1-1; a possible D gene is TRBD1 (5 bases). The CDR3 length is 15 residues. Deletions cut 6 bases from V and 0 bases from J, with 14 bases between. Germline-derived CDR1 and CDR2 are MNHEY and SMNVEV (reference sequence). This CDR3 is CASRKQVTLNTEAFF. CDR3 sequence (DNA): TGTGCCAGCAGAAAACAGGTAACCCTGAACACTGAAGCTTTCTTT.

The CDR3 sequence is CASSFGLDPGELFF. CDR3 coding DNA: TGTGCCAGCAGCTTTGGGTTGGACCCCGGGGAGCTGTTTTTT. This rearrangement joins TRBV5-4 to TRBJ2-2; unclear D gene. V lost 2 bases and J lost 6, with 11 bases in between. Germline CDR1 is SGHNT and CDR2 is YYREEE (reference sequence). This CDR3 is built from 14 residues.

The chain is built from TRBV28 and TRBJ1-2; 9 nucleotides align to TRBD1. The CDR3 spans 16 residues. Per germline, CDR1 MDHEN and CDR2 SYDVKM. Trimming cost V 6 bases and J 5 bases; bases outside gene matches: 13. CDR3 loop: CASRPRDRADFYGYTF. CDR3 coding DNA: TGTGCCAGCAGGCCCCGGGACAGGGCCGACTTTTATGGCTACACCTTC.

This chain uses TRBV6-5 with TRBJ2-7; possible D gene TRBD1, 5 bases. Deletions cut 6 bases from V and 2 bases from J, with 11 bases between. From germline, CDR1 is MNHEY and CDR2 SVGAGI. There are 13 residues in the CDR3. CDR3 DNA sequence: TGTGCCAGCAGAGAGACAGAGCCCTACGAGCAGTACTTC. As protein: CASRETEPYEQYF.

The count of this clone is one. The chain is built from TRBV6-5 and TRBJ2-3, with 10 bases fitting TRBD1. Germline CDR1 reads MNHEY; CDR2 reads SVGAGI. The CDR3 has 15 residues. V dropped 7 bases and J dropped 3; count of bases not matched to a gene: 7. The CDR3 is CASNRQGARTDTQYF. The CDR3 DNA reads TGTGCCAGCAATCGACAGGGGGCGCGAACAGATACGCAGTATTTT.

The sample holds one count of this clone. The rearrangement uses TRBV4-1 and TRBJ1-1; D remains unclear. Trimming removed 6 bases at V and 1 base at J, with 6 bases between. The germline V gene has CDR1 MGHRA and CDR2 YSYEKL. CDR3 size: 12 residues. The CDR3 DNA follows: TGCGCCAGCAGGGCATCGAACACTGAAGCTTTCTTT. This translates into CASRASNTEAFF.

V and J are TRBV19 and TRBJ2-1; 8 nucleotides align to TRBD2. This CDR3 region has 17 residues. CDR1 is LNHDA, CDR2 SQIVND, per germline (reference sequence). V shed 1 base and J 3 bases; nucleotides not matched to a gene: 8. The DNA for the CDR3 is TGTGCCAGTAGTATAGGTTCCAGCGGGGGCCACTACAATGAGCAGTTCTTC. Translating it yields CASSIGSSGGHYNEQFF.